This entry is about one T cell receptor (beta chain). Which antigen it targets is not known. No base quality values were provided; no much bigger clone lies one nucleotide off. Enrolling through a virtual design, the prospective study's participants ranged in age from roughly 18 to 90 years and lived across about two dozen United States geographic areas. In the prospective study, participants were assigned to cohorts based on the clinical history participants reported in a screening survey and a study questionnaire. Recovered participants in ImmuneRACE Cohort 3 were defined as having two consecutive negative NP/OP PCR tests, clearance from a healthcare professional, or resolution of symptoms. Each participant in the prospective study had whole blood, serum and a nasopharyngeal or oropharyngeal swab collected by mobile phlebotomists. Over a roughly two-month period, participants in the prospective study had the option of providing additional blood draws and questionnaires. Prospective study blood samples were shipped either frozen or at room temperature before DNA extraction.

TCRbeta CDR3 regions were amplified from genomic DNA by means of the immunoSEQ Assay, a bias-controlled multiplex PCR. From the authors' description of their analysis: The number of nucleated cells in each sample was estimated from the amplification of reference gene primers within the assay. To quantify the absolute abundance of each unique TCRbeta CDR3 rearrangement, sequence reads were collapsed and filtered. For each sample, productive Simpson clonality was calculated as the square root of Simpson's diversity index across productive rearrangements. The immuneACCESS repertoire file appears here via TCRdb, limited to in-frame rearrangements. These files lack a portion of the clones; in checked studies, under half of the deficit traces to unresolved V genes, and the cause of the others is not known. D and trimming were read from the DNA, whereas the V and J calls and clone size are those reported in that table. This sample has over 130,000 clones in its table, and nearly 80% of those were observed once. The ten largest clones represent 2.5% to 3% of the sample.

This sample stems from a study of blood T cell repertoires in COVID-19 (dated by TCRdb to 2019 to 2021). About the study as a whole: Collaborator samples came from the United States, Italy and Spain and covered acute and convalescent phases of COVID-19. The material from the prospective study consisted of cDNA or gDNA derived from T cells, B-cell-depleted T cells, or PBMCs. Subjects who had been exposed to COVID-19, were actively infected with it, or had recovered from it provided the deeply sampled blood TCRbeta repertoires that made up the dataset. The repertoires were released in a freely available public database meant as a resource for research on the immune response to SARS-CoV-2. The samples were drawn from the first 160 participants of the ongoing ImmuneRACE study and from more than 1,000 subjects provided by 6 global collaborators. A de-identified subject ID, COVID-19 status, age in years and sex were almost always included in the sample metadata. Where available, HLA class I and class II types were obtained from metadata supplied by the sample provider rather than from assay-based typing.

Its CDR3 holds 13 amino acids, cysteine through phenylalanine. Just the 39-base CDR3 DNA is kept, in frame starting at base 1. The junction carries 11 bases between V and J, which are trimmed by 4 bases and 5 bases respectively. According to the germline V gene, CDR1 reads MNHEY and CDR2 reads SVGAGI. What the research found in general, with its limitations: Clinical and demographic metadata were provided uncurated, with the amount varying by source and participant.

Source material: PBMCs or T cells enriched from blood (not recorded which). The V and J segments used are TRBV6-5 and TRBJ2-5, with no reliable assignment of the D segment. This TCR derives from a woman between 50 and 59 years old who had recovered from COVID-19. The CDR3 loop reads CASSSNLVETQYF. The DNA sequence is TGTGCCAGCAGTTCTAACCTGGTGGAGACCCAGTACTTC.